A few counts support the clone carrying this T cell receptor (beta chain). These data are taken from a study of early T cells in non-severe SARS-CoV-2 infection. CDR1 is SGHVS and CDR2 is FQNEAQ in the germline V gene. This CDR3 is built from 13 residues. After removal of 3 bases from V and 6 bases from J, the junction contained 3 bases not matched to a gene. A single record per CDR3 protein comes from TCRdb applying MiXCR to the 5' RACE reads. This table has tens of thousands of distinct CDR3 sequences, less than 6.5% appearing once. Sequenced material: whole blood. This chain uses TRBV7-8 with TRBJ1-2, with TRBD1 identical over 8 bases. The receptor was isolated from an adult who was a healthcare worker with PCR-confirmed SARS-CoV-2 infection or an uninfected control (not recorded which). CDR3 sequence (DNA): TGTGCCAGCAGCTTCCGACAGGGGCATGGCTACACCTTC. It translates to CASSFRQGHGYTF.